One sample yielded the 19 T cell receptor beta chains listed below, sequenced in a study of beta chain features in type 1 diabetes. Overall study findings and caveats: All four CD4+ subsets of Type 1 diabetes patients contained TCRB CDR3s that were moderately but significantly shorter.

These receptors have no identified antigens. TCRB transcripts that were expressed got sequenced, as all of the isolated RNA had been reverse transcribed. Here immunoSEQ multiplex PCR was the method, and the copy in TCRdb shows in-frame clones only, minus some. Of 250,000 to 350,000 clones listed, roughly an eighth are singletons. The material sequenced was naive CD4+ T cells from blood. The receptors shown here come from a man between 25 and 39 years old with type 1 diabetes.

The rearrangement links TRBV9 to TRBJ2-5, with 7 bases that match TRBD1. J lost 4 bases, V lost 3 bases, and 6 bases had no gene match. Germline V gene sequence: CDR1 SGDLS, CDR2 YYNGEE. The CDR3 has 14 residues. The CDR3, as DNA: TGTGCCAGCAGCGCTCAGCCAGGGGGAGAGACCCAGTACTTC. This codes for CASSAQPGGETQYF.

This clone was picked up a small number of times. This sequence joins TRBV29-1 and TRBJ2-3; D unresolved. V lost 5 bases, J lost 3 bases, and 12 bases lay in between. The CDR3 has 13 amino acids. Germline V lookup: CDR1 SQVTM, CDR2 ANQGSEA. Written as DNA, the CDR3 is TGCAGCGTTCGACCGAGCGTGACAGATACGCAGTATTTT. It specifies CSVRPSVTDTQYF.

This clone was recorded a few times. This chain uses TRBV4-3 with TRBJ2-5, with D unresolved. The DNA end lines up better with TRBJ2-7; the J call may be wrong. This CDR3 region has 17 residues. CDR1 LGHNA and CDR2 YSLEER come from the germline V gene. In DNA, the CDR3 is TGCGCCAGCAGCCAATGGCTCGGTTGGAGCGAGCCCTACGAGCAGTACTTC. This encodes CASSQWLGWSEPYEQYF.

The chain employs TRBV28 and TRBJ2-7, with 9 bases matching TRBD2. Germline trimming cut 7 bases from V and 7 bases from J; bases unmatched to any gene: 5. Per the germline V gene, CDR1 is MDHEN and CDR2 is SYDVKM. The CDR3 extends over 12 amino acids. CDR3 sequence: CASKLAGQEQYF. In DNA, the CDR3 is TGTGCCAGCAAGCTAGCGGGACAAGAGCAGTACTTC.

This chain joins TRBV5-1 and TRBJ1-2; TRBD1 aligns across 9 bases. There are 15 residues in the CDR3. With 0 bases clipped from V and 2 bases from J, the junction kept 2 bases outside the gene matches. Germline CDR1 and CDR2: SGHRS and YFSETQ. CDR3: CASSLGGQGNYGYTF. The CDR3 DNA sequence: TGCGCCAGCAGCTTGGGTGGACAGGGGAACTATGGCTACACCTTC.

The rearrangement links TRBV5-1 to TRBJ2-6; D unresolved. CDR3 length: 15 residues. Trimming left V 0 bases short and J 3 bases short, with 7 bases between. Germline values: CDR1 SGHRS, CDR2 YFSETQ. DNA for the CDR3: TGCGCCAGCAGCTTGGGGCCAGATGGGGCCAACGTCCTGACTTTC. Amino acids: CASSLGPDGANVLTF.

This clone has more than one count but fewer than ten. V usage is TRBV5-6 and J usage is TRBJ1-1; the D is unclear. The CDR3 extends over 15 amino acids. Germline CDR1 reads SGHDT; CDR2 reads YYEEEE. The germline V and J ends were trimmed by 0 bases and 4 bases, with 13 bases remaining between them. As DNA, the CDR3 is TGTGCCAGCAGCTTGGTGGATGGGAGGACCACTGAAGCTTTCTTT. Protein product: CASSLVDGRTTEAFF. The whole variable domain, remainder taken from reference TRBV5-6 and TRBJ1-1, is DAGVTQSPTHLIKTRGQQVTLRCSPKSGHDTVSWYQQALGQGPQFIFQYYEEEERQRGNFPDRFSGHQFPNYSSELNVNALLLGDSALYLCASSLVDGRTTEAFFGQGTRLTVV.

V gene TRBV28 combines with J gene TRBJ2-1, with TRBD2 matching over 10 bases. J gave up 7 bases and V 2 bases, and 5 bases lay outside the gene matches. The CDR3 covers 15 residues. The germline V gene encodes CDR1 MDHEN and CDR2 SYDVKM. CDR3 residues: CASSLISGRANEQFF. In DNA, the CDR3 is TGTGCCAGCAGTTTAATCAGCGGGAGGGCTAATGAGCAGTTCTTC.

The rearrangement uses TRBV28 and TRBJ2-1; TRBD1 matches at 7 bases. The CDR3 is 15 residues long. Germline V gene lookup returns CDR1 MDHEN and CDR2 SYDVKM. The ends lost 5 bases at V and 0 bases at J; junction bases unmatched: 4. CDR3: CASSRGGLSYNEQFF. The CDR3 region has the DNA TGTGCCAGCAGTCGAGGGGGCCTCTCCTACAATGAGCAGTTCTTC.

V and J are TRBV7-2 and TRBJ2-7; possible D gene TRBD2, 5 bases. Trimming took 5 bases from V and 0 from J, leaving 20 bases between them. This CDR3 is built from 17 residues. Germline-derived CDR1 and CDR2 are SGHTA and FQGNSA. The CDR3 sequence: CASSPRAGPLDSYEQYF. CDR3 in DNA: TGTGCCAGCAGCCCTCGGGCGGGCCCCCTAGACTCCTACGAGCAGTACTTC.

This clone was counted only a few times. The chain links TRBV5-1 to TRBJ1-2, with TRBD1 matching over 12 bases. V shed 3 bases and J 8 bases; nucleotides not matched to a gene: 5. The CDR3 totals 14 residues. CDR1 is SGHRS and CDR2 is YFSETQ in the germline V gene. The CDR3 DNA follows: TGCGCCAGCAGCTCGGGACAGGGGGCTCTCGGCTACACCTTC. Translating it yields CASSSGQGALGYTF.

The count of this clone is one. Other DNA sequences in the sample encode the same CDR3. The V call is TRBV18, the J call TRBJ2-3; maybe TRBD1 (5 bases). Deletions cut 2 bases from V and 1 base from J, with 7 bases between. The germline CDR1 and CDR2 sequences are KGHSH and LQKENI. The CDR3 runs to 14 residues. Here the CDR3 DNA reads TGTGCCAGCTCACCAACAGGTGGCACAGATACGCAGTATTTT. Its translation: CASSPTGGTDTQYF.

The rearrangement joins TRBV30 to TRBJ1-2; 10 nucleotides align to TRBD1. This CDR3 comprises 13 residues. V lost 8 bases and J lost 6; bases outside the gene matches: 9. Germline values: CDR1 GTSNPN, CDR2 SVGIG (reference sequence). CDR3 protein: CARSYGTGDGYTF. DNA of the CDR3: TGTGCCCGCTCCTACGGGACAGGGGATGGCTACACCTTC. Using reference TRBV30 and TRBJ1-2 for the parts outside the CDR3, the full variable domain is SQTIHQWPATLVQPVGSPLSLECTVEGTSNPNLYWYRQAAGRGLQLLFYSVGIGQISSEVPQNLSASRPQDRQFILSSKKLLLSDSGFYLCARSYGTGDGYTFGSGTRLTVV.

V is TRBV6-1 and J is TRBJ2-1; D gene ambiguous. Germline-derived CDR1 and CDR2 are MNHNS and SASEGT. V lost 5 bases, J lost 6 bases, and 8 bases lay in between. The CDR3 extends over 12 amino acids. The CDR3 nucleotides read TGTGCCAGCAGTCCTCTATTCAATGAGCAGTTCTTC. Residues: CASSPLFNEQFF.

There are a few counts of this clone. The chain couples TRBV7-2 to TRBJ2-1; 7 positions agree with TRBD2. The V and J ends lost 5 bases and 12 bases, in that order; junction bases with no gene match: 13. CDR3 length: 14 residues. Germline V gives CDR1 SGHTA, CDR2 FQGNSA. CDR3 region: CASSDRDYLDPQFF. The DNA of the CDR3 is TGTGCCAGCAGCGACCGGGACTATCTTGATCCGCAGTTCTTC. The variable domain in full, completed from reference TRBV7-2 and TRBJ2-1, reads GAGVSQSPSNKVTEKGKDVELRCDPISGHTALYWYRQSLGQGLEFLIYFQGNSAPDKSGLPSDRFSAERTGGSVSTLTIQRTQQEDSAVYLCASSDRDYLDPQFFGPGTRLTVL.

CDR3 region: CASSPPRHEIVAFF. The CDR3 bases are TGTGCCAGCTCACCACCGCGACACGAGATTGTGGCTTTCTTT. The V and J genes are TRBV18 and TRBJ1-1; D uncertain. The CDR3 length is 14 residues. Per germline, CDR1 KGHSH and CDR2 LQKENI. The germline V and J ends were trimmed by 0 bases and 11 bases, with 16 bases remaining between them.

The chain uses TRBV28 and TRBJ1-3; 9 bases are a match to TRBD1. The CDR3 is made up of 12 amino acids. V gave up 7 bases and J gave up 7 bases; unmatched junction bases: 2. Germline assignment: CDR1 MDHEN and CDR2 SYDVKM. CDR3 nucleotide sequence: TGTGCCAGCAAACAGGGGGCTAACACCATATATTTT. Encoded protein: CASKQGANTIYF.

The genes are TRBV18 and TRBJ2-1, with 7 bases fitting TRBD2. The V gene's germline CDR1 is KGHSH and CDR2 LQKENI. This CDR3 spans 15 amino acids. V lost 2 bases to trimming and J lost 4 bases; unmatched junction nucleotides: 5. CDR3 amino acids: CASSPASGQYNEQFF. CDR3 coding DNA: TGTGCCAGCTCACCAGCTAGCGGCCAGTACAATGAGCAGTTCTTC.

This CDR3 reads CSARVANEQFF. CDR3 DNA: TGCAGTGCTAGAGTGGCCAATGAGCAGTTCTTC. This chain joins TRBV20-1 and TRBJ2-1, with D unclear. This CDR3 comprises 11 residues. Germline CDR1 and CDR2: DFQATT and SNEGSKA (reference sequence). Trimming removed 1 base from V and 6 bases from J, with 4 bases in between.